These 15 T cell receptor beta chains share one sample of origin, sequenced in a study of response to subunit inactivated influenza vaccine. TCRdb re-called the RT-PCR reads with MiXCR, one entry per CDR3 protein. Of roughly 570,000 distinct CDR3 sequences in the sample, 10% to 15% were seen once. Sample: PBMCs from blood, taken more than 35 days after vaccination. The receptors derive from a man aged 50 or older who received an inactivated influenza vaccine.

The rearrangement links TRBV20-1 to TRBJ2-1; 7 positions match TRBD2. CDR1 and CDR2 from the germline V gene are DFQATT and SNEGSKA (reference sequence). The CDR3 has 16 residues. Trimming at V came to 3 bases and at J to 0 bases, leaving 8 bases not matched to a gene. The CDR3 DNA reads as TGCAGTGCTAGGGGCCGGCGGGGGAGCTCCTACAATGAGCAGTTCTTC. This sequence encodes CSARGRRGSSYNEQFF.

This clonotype showed up just a few times. V is TRBV10-3 and J is TRBJ2-5, with D uncertain. This CDR3 is 12 amino acids long. CDR1 and CDR2 from the germline V gene are ENHRY and SYGVKD. Trimming took off 2 bases at V and 5 bases at J, with 6 bases between the two ends. The CDR3 DNA is TGTGCCATCAGTGAGAATTTCGAGACCCAGTACTTC. This encodes CAISENFETQYF.

This clonotype was seen many times. The CDR3 sequence: CASSLDPGNTIYF. CDR3 DNA sequence: TGCGCCAGCAGCTTGGATCCTGGAAACACCATATATTTT. The gene calls are TRBV5-1 and TRBJ1-3; unclear D gene. The CDR3 sequence is 13 residues long. Looked up from germline, CDR1 is SGHRS and CDR2 is YFSETQ. Trimming shortened V by 0 bases and J by 2 bases, and 3 bases separated the two germline ends. Filled out from reference TRBV5-1 and TRBJ1-3, the complete variable domain reads KAGVTQTPRYLIKTRGQQVTLSCSPISGHRSVSWYQQTPGQGLQFLFEYFSETQRNKGNFPGRFSGRQFSNSRSEMNVSTLELGDSALYLCASSLDPGNTIYFGEGSWLTVV.

On this clonotype: A much more abundant neighbour one base away suggests this may be a read error. The rearrangement uses TRBV20-1 and TRBJ2-7; 10 bases are shared with TRBD2. Per the germline V gene, CDR1 is DFQATT and CDR2 is SNEGSKA (reference sequence). After removal of 6 bases from V and 5 bases from J, the junction contained 13 bases not matched to a gene. This CDR3 contains 15 residues. The CDR3 here is CSAIPLAGDSHEQYF. Written as DNA, the CDR3 is TGCAGTGCCATCCCCCTAGCGGGAGATTCCCACGAGCAGTACTTC.

This chain connects TRBV10-3 to TRBJ2-7, with D possibly being TRBD1 (7 bases). CDR3 length: 15 residues. The V end was cut by 4 bases, the J end by 3 bases, with 16 bases between. Germline values: CDR1 ENHRY, CDR2 SYGVKD. Here the CDR3 reads CAISGGQGGSYEQYF. CDR3 nucleotide sequence: TGTGCCATCAGTGGGGGGCAGGGGGGAAGCTACGAGCAGTACTTC.

This clonotype appeared a few times. V is TRBV14 and J is TRBJ2-1; 8 bases are shared with TRBD2. Germline V gene lookup returns CDR1 SGHDN and CDR2 FVKESK. J lost 4 bases, V lost 1 base, and 6 bases had no gene match. The CDR3 loop spans 16 amino acids. The DNA of the CDR3 is TGTGCCAGCAGCCAAGTGTGGCGGGAGGCGTACAATGAGCAGTTCTTC. Protein product: CASSQVWREAYNEQFF.

This clonotype was found a few times. V usage is TRBV5-5 and J usage is TRBJ2-5; no clear D. Germline CDR1 is SGHKS and CDR2 is YYEKEE (reference sequence). The CDR3 length is 14 residues. V was trimmed by 1 base and J by 5 bases, leaving 12 bases between them. CDR3 protein: CASSLQTRTETQYF. The CDR3 bases are TGTGCCAGCAGCTTGCAGACAAGAACGGAGACCCAGTACTTC.

The chain couples TRBV7-8 to TRBJ2-2; maybe TRBD1 (6 bases). The CDR3 contains 16 residues. The V end was cut by 5 bases, the J end by 4 bases, with 17 bases between. CDR1 and CDR2 (germline): SGHVS, FQNEAQ. The CDR3 reads CASSGRDRWGTGELFF. The CDR3 coding sequence is TGTGCCAGCAGCGGCAGAGACAGGTGGGGCACCGGGGAGCTGTTTTTT.

The rearrangement uses TRBV20-1 and TRBJ2-7; 10 bases line up with TRBD1. V lost 3 bases and J lost 6; bases outside the gene matches: 14. This CDR3 comprises 16 residues. Germline-derived CDR1 and CDR2 are DFQATT and SNEGSKA (reference sequence). The CDR3 region has the DNA TGCAGTGCTAGTTTTCCCCAGGACAGGGGGATCCCCGAGCAGTACTTC. Amino acids: CSASFPQDRGIPEQYF.

This clonotype has at least ten counts. In nucleotides, the CDR3 is TGTGCCAGCAGCTCCAGGGCAACTAATGAAAAACTGTTTTTT. This translates into CASSSRATNEKLFF. The V call is TRBV7-9, the J call TRBJ1-4; D possibly corresponds to TRBD1 (5 bases). The ends were cut back, 4 bases at V and 0 bases at J, with 6 bases in the middle. There are 14 residues in the CDR3. Germline CDR1 SEHNR, CDR2 FQNEAQ (reference sequence).

Many counts were recorded for this clonotype. J is TRBJ2-7 and V is TRBV5-1; D ambiguous. With 0 bases removed from V and 2 bases from J, the gap between germline ends came to 12 bases. The CDR3 sequence is 15 residues long. Germline V gene lookup returns CDR1 SGHRS and CDR2 YFSETQ. This CDR3 is CASSLDLSITYEQYF. In DNA, the CDR3 is TGCGCCAGCAGCTTGGACCTGTCGATTACCTACGAGCAGTACTTC.

This clonotype was found many times. The chain recombines TRBV12-3 or TRBV12-4 with TRBJ2-2; maybe TRBD1 (5 bases). The CDR3 loop spans 15 amino acids. With 2 bases removed from V and 4 bases from J, the gap between germline ends came to 11 bases. In nucleotides, the CDR3 is TGTGCCAGCAGTTTAAGGGCAGGGTTCACCGGGGAGCTGTTTTTT. This codes for CASSLRAGFTGELFF.

This clonotype was recorded a few times. The chain couples TRBV6-1 to TRBJ2-7, with 10 nucleotides matching TRBD2. Trimming cost V 3 bases and J 2 bases; bases outside gene matches: 4. The CDR3 covers 15 residues. The V gene's germline CDR1 is MNHNS and CDR2 SASEGT. The CDR3 region is CASSERLAGPYEQYF. Written as DNA, the CDR3 is TGTGCCAGCAGTGAGCGACTAGCGGGTCCCTACGAGCAGTACTTC.

V gene TRBV12-3 or TRBV12-4 combines with J gene TRBJ2-7, with TRBD2 as a possible D gene (5 bases). The CDR3 length is 12 residues. V shed 3 bases and J shed 6 bases, with 9 bases lying between them. The chain's CDR3 is CASSFGDSEQYF. CDR3 coding DNA: TGTGCCAGCAGTTTCGGGGATTCCGAGCAGTACTTC.

The CDR3 is CASSQLDRPGYGYTF. The CDR3 nucleotides read TGCGCCAGCAGCCAACTCGACAGGCCAGGTTATGGCTACACCTTC. J is TRBJ1-2 and V is TRBV4-3; maybe TRBD1 (6 bases). Per the germline V gene, CDR1 is LGHNA and CDR2 is YSLEER. The V end lost 2 bases, the J end lost 5 bases, and 15 bases lay between the germline ends. The CDR3 runs to 15 residues.